This TCR beta chain was recorded in a study of cytomegalovirus exposure and HLA in healthy donors. General study points: According to the study, roughly 160 TCR beta chains were cytomegalovirus-associated. Earlier analysis found most TCR beta V segments productive about 90% or about 30% of the time.

This CDR3 has 17 residues. The V gene's germline CDR1 is MNHEY and CDR2 SMNVEV (reference sequence). The J segment lost 1 base and the V segment lost 3 bases, leaving 12 bases of the junction unmatched. About this clone itself: The antigen is undetermined.

PCR involved 60 Vbeta and 13 Jbeta primers. The method was immunoSEQ multiplex PCR; TCRdb's version includes in-frame clones alone and lacks a portion of them. The table includes some 120,000 clones, approximately 81% detected once. Source material: PBMCs. This receptor was obtained from a woman in her 40s in good health and CMV-seronegative. The V call is TRBV27, the J call TRBJ2-7; 7 bases match TRBD1. In DNA form, the CDR3 reads TGTGCCAGCAGTTTTGCTTTAGACAGGGCTCTTTCCTACGAGCAGTACTTC. Translated, it gives CASSFALDRALSYEQYF.